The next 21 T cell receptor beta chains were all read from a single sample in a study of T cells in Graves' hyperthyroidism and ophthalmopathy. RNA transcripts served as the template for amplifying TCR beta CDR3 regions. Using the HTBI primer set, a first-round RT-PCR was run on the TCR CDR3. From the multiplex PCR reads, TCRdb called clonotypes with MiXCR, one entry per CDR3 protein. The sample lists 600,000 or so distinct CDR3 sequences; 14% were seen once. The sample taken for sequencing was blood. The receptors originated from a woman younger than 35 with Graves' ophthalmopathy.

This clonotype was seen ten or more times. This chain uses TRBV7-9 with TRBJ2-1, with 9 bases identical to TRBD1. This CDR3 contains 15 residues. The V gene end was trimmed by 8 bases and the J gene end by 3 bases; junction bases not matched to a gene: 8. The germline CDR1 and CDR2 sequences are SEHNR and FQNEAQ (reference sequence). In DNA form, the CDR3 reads TGTGCCAGCCCGAACCCGACAGGGGGCTACAATGAGCAGTTCTTC. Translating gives CASPNPTGGYNEQFF.

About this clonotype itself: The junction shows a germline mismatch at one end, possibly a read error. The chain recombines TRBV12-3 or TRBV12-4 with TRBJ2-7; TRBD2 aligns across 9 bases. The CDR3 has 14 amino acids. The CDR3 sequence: CASSAGGVLGEQYF. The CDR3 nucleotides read TGCGCCAGCAGCGCGGGAGGGGTGTTGGGCGAGCAGTACTTC.

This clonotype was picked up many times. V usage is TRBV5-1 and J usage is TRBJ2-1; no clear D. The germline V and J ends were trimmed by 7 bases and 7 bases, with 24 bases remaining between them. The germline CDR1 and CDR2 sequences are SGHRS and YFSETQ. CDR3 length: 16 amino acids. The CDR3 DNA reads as TGCGCCAGCCTTAGAAAAAGTCTCCCGGGCCAGAATGAGCAGTTCTTC. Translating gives CASLRKSLPGQNEQFF.

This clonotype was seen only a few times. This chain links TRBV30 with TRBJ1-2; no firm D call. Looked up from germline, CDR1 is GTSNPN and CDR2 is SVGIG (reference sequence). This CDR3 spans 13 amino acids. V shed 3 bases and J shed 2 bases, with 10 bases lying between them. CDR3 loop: CAWRTGINYGYTF. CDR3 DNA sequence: TGTGCCTGGAGGACCGGGATCAACTATGGCTACACCTTC.

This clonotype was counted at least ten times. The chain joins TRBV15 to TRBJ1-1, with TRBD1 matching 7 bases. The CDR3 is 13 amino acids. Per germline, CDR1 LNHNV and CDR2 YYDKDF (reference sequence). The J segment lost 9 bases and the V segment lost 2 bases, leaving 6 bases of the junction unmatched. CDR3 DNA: TGTGCCACCAGCAGACCCCAGGGGGGTAAAGCTTTCTTT. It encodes CATSRPQGGKAFF.

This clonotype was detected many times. The CDR3 DNA sequence: TGTGCCAGCAGCTTGAGGCAGGGCTGGGGAAAAGAGACCCAGTACTTC. This codes for CASSLRQGWGKETQYF. The chain has TRBV11-3 and TRBJ2-5; tentative D call: TRBD1 (5 bases). With 3 bases removed from V and 3 bases from J, the gap between germline ends came to 17 bases. The germline gives CDR1 SGHNT, CDR2 YENEEA. CDR3 size: 16 residues.

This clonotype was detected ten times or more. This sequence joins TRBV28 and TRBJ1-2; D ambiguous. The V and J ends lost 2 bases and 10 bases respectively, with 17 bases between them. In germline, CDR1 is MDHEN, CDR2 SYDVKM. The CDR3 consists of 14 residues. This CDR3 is CASSLSVDGVFYTF. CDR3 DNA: TGTGCCAGCAGTTTAAGCGTGGACGGCGTCTTCTACACCTTC.

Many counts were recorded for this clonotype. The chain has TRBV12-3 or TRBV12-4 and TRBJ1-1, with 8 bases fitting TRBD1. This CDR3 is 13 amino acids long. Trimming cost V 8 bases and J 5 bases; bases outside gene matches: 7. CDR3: CASEGQEGTEAFF. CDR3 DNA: TGTGCCAGCGAGGGACAGGAGGGAACTGAAGCTTTCTTT.

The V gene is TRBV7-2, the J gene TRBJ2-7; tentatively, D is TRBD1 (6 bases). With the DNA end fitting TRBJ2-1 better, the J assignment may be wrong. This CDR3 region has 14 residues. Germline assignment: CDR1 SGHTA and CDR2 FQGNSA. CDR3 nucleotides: TGTGCCAGTAGTATGGGACACCCGACCTACGAGCAGTTCTTC. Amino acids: CASSMGHPTYEQFF.

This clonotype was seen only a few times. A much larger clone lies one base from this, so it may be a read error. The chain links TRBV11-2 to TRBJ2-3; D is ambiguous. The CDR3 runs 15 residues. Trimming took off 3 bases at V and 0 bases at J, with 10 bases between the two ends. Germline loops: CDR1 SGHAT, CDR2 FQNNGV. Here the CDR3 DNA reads TGTGCCAGCAGCTTGTCGCCTCCTAGCACAGATACGCAGTATTTT. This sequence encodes CASSLSPPSTDTQYF.

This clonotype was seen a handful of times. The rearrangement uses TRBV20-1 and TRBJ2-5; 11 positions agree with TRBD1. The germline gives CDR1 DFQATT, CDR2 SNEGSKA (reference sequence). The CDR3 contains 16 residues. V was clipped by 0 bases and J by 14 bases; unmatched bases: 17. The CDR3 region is CSARDPRGTGGYQEYF. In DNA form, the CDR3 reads TGCAGTGCTAGAGATCCCCGGGGGACAGGGGGGTATCAGGAATACTTC.

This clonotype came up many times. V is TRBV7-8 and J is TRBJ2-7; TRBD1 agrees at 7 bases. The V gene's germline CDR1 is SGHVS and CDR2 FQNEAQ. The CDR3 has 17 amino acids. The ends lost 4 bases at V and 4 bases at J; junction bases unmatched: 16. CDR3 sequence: CASSSQRKGQILYEQYF. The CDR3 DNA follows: TGTGCCAGCAGCTCCCAAAGGAAGGGACAGATTCTTTACGAGCAGTACTTC. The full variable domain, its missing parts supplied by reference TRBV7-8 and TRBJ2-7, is GAGVSQSPRYKVAKRGQDVALRCDPISGHVSLFWYQQALGQGPEFLTYFQNEAQLDKSGLPSDRFFAERPEGSVSTLKIQRTQQEDSAVYLCASSSQRKGQILYEQYFGPGTRLTVT.

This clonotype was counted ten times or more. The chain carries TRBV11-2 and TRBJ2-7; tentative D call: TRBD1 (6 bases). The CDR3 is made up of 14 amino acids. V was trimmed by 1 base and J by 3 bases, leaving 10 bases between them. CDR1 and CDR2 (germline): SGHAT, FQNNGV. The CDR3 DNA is TGTGCCAGCAGCTTAGTCGGGACAATCTACGAGCAGTACTTC. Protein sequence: CASSLVGTIYEQYF.

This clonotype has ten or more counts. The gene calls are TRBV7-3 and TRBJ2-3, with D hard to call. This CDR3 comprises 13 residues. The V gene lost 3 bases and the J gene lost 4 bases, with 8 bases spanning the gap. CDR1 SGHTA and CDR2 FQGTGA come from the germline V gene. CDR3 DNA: TGTGCCAGCAGCTTCAGTGTCGCAGATACGCAGTATTTT. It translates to CASSFSVADTQYF.

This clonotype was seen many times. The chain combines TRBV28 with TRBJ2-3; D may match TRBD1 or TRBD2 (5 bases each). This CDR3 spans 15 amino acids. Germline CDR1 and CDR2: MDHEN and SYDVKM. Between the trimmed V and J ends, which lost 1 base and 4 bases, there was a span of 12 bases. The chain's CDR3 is CASSLLGGTADTQYF. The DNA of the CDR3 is TGTGCCAGCAGTTTATTAGGTGGGACGGCAGATACGCAGTATTTT.

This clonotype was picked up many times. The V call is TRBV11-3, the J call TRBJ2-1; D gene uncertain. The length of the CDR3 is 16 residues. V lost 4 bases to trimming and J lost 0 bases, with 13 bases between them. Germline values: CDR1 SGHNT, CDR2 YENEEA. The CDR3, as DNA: TGTGCCAGCAGCTCACCGGTTTGGGGCTCCTACAATGAGCAGTTCTTC. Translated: CASSSPVWGSYNEQFF.

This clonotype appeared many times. The CDR3 nucleotides read TGTGCCAGCAGCTTAGGTAGCGGGAGGGCCTACGAGCAGTACTTC. Protein: CASSLGSGRAYEQYF. V gene TRBV7-3 combines with J gene TRBJ2-7, with 11 positions matching TRBD2. Germline trimming cut 2 bases from V and 2 bases from J; bases unmatched to any gene: 2. Germline V gene sequence: CDR1 SGHTA, CDR2 FQGTGA. The CDR3 covers 15 residues.

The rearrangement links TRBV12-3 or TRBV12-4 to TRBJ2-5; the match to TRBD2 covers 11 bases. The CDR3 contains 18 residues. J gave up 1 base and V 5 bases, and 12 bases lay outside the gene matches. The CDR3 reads CASSPRTSGPRPQETQYF. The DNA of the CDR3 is TGTGCCAGCAGTCCCCGGACTAGCGGGCCACGGCCCCAAGAGACCCAGTACTTC.

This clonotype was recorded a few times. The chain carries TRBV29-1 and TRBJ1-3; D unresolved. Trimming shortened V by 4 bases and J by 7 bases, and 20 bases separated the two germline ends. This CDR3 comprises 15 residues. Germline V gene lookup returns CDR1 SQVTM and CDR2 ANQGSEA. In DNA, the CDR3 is TGCAGCGTTGTCGGGGAGACCCCCCGAGGGAACACCATATATTTT. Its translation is CSVVGETPRGNTIYF.

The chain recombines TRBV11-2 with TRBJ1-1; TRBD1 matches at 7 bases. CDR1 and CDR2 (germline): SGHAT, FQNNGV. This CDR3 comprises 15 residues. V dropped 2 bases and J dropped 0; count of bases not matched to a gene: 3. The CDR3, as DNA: TGTGCCAGCAGCTTATTGGGACAGATGAACACTGAAGCTTTCTTT. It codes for CASSLLGQMNTEAFF.

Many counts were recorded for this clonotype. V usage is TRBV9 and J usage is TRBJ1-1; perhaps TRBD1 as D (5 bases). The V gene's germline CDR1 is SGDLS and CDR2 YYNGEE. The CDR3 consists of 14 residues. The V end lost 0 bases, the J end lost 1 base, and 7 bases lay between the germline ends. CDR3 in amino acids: CASSVEGQNTEAFF. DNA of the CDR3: TGTGCCAGCAGCGTAGAAGGACAGAACACTGAAGCTTTCTTT.